This T cell receptor (beta chain) appears in the sequencing data of a study of neoadjuvant nivolumab and ipilimumab in lung cancer. Findings and caveats of the study: TCR richness and clonality were higher in tumors than adjacent uninvolved lung. Resected-tumor TCR richness correlated positively with pretherapy blood richness.

The table came from immunoSEQ multiplex PCR; TCRdb's copy has only in-frame clones and leaves some out. The sample has tens of thousands of clones; 80% are singletons. The CDR3 consists of 14 residues. The V and J ends lost 0 bases and 5 bases respectively, with 8 bases between them. Per the germline V gene, CDR1 is MGHRA and CDR2 is YSYEKL. Concerning this clone: Its antigen remains unknown.

The source is an adult with non-small cell lung cancer. The rearrangement links TRBV4-1 to TRBJ1-5; no reliable D call. The starting material was peripheral blood, obtained before neoadjuvant nivolumab, alone or with ipilimumab. The CDR3 coding sequence is TGCGCCAGCAGCCAAGATTCTGGTTATCAGCCCCAGCATTTT. Encoded protein: CASSQDSGYQPQHF.